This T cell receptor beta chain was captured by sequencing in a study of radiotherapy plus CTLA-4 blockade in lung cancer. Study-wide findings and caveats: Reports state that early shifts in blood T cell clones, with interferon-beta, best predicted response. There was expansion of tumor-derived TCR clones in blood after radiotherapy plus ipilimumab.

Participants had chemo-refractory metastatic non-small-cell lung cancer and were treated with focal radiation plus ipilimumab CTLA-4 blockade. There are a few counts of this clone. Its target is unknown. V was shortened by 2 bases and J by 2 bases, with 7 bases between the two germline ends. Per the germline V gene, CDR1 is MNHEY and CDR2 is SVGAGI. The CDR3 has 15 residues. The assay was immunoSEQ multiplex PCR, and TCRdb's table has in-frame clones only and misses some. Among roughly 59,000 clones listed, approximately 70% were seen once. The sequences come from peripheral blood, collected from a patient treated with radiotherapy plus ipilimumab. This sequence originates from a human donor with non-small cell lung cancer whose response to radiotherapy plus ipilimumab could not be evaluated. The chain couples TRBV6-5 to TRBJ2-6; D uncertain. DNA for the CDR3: TGTGCCAGCAGTTACGCCGGTGCTGGGGCCAACGTCCTGACTTTC. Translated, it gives CASSYAGAGANVLTF.